This is a list of T cell receptor beta chains from one sample in a study of CD8 T cells in ankylosing spondylitis. TCRdb re-called the 5' RACE reads through MiXCR, storing one row per CDR3 protein. Among about 160,000 distinct CDR3 sequences listed, roughly 18% were seen once. Sequenced: blood, either unsorted or a sorted T cell fraction (not recorded which). The receptor source for this set is a male donor with ankylosing spondylitis or in good health (not recorded which). The CDR3 runs from the conserved cysteine through the conserved F or W. The D gene is left open where the match is weak. Clone size appears in some rows only: once, few, many, or a class for an expanded clone.

TRBJ2-2 TRBV3-1 TRBD2 - TGTGCCAGCAGCGAGACGGCGGGGGCCGGGGAGCTGTTTTTT CASSETAGAGELFF
TRBJ1-1 TRBV11-2 TRBD1 many TGTGCCAGCAGCCCTGCGACAGGGGGTGGCACTGAAGCTTTCTTT CASSPATGGGTEAFF
TRBJ1-1 TRBV19 - - TGTGCCAGTAGTATGGGGGAGGCCCAGAACACTGAAGCTTTCTTT CASSMGEAQNTEAFF
TRBJ2-5 TRBV7-2 TRBD1 - TGTGCCAGCAGCTTAGTCGGACAGGGGCAAGAGACCCAGTACTTC CASSLVGQGQETQYF
TRBJ1-1 TRBV20-1 - few TGCAGTGCTAGAGATCAATCGGATACTGAAGCTTTCTTT CSARDQSDTEAFF
TRBJ2-1 TRBV14 TRBD2 many TGTGCCAGTCTACCACTAGCGGGAGGGAATGAGCAGTTCTTC CASLPLAGGNEQFF
TRBJ1-2 TRBV25-1 - few TGTGCCAGCAGTGGACCGGGACGTAACTCCTATGGCTACACCTTC CASSGPGRNSYGYTF
TRBJ2-3 TRBV5-1 - many TGCGCCAGCAGCTTGGCGGGGCCAAGCACAGATACGCAGTATTTT CASSLAGPSTDTQYF
TRBJ2-7 TRBV20-1 - many TGCAGTGCCCCGAAGGAGGGAACCTACGAGCAGTACTTC CSAPKEGTYEQYF
TRBJ2-7 TRBV3-1 - few TGTGCCAGCAGCCAAGAAGTCCACGGGACTTCCTACGAGCAGTACTTC CASSQEVHGTSYEQYF
TRBJ2-2 TRBV5-4 TRBD2 few TGTGCCAGCAGCTTTCCGGGAGGTACCGGGGAGCTGTTTTTT CASSFPGGTGELFF
TRBJ1-2 TRBV20-1 TRBD1 - TGCAGTGCTGAGGGACAGCCCTATGGCTACACCTTC CSAEGQPYGYTF
TRBJ2-2 TRBV7-8 TRBD1 many TGTGCCAGCCCAGGACAGGGGAAAAGACCCGGGGAGCTGTTTTTT CASPGQGKRPGELFF
TRBJ2-2 TRBV20-1 TRBD2 many TGCAGTGCTACCATCACGACTAGCGGGAGTGTTTCCGGGGAGCTGTTTTTT CSATITTSGSVSGELFF
TRBJ2-7 TRBV4-1 TRBD2 many TGCGCCAGCAGCCAAGGACTAGCGTATAGCTCCTACGAGCAGTACTTC CASSQGLAYSSYEQYF
TRBJ2-1 TRBV28 TRBD2 few TGTGCCAGCAGTCGGTTTGCTTATCGCGGGGGATACAATGAGCAGTTCTTC CASSRFAYRGGYNEQFF
TRBJ1-1 TRBV9 - - TGTGCCAGCAGCGTAATTCCTAACACTGAAGCTTTCTTT CASSVIPNTEAFF
TRBJ2-1 TRBV28 TRBD1 - TGTGCCAGCTCTACCCAGACAGGGAACTCCTACAATGAGCAGTTCTTC CASSTQTGNSYNEQFF
TRBJ2-3 TRBV12-3/TRBV12-4 TRBD2 many TGTGCCAGCAGCCTAGCGGGAGCCCGCACAGATACGCAGTATTTT CASSLAGARTDTQYF
TRBJ2-1 TRBV6-1 TRBD2 many TGTGCCAGCAGGGGACTAGCGGGAAGTGCGTACAATGAGCAGTTCTTC CASRGLAGSAYNEQFF
TRBJ2-1 TRBV11-2 - - TGTGCCAGCAGCTCAACATGGGGACGGGCCTCGACGTACAATGAGCAGTTCTTC CASSSTWGRASTYNEQFF
TRBJ1-1 TRBV20-1 - many TGCAGTGCTGGAGGGACTGAAGCTTTCTTT CSAGGTEAFF